This T cell receptor (beta chain) comes out of a study of molecular identifiers for immune sequencing clone quantification. The V and J ends lost 2 bases and 14 bases respectively, with 20 bases between them. There are 14 residues in the CDR3. The V gene's germline CDR1 is MNHEY and CDR2 SVGEGT. Turning to this clonotype: Its target is not known. A much larger clone lies a single base off, so this may be a read error.

TCRdb used MiXCR to reprocess the PCR reads, holding one entry per CDR3 protein. Of some 680,000 distinct CDR3 sequences in the sample, about 25% are singletons; the top ten hold 0.78%. Study-level points and caveats: With a barcode shared among identical TCR molecules, highly expanded clone sizes could be underestimated. In CMV-specific effectors, clones above 20 copies held over 99% of molecules; naive, under 1%.

When naive CD8 T cells were sorted, they were gated as CD8+CD4-CCR7+CD45RA+. This sequence joins TRBV6-2 or TRBV6-3 and TRBJ2-3, with D tentatively TRBD2 (6 bases). The sequenced material came from naive CD8+ T cells from blood, with Jurkat cell RNA spiked in. Noted subset: FACS-sorted CD8+CD4-CCR7+CD45RA+ naive T cells. This TCR was recovered from a human donor in good health. Some libraries in this study had Jurkat cell RNA spiked in. The CDR3: CASSYPHTAGGRYF. In DNA, the CDR3 is TGTGCCAGCAGTTACCCCCACACAGCCGGGGGTCGGTATTTT.